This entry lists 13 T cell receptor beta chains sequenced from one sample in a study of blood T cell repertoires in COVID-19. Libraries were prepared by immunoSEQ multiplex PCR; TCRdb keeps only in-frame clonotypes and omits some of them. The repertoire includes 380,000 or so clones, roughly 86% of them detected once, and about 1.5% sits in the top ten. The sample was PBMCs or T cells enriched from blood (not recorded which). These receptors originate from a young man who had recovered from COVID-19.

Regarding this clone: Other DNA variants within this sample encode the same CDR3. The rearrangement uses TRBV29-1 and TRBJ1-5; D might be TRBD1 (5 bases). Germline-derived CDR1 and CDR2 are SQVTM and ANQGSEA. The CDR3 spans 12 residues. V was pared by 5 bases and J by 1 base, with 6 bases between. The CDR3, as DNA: TGCAGCGTTTCAGGGAGCAATCAGCCCCAGCATTTT. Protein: CSVSGSNQPQHF.

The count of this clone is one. DNA for the CDR3: TGTGCCAGCACCTACAGGGGGCGCAGGACAGATACGCAGTATTTT. This encodes CASTYRGRRTDTQYF. The chain joins TRBV5-4 to TRBJ2-3; 9 bases line up with TRBD1. The germline V gene encodes CDR1 SGHNT and CDR2 YYREEE (reference sequence). The CDR3 spans 15 residues. V shed 6 bases, J shed 3 bases, and the junction held 8 bases outside the gene matches.

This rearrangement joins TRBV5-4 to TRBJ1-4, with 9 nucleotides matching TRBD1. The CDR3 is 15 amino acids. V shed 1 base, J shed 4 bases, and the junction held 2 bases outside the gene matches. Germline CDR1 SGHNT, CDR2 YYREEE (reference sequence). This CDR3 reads CASSLTGGSNEKLFF. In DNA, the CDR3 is TGTGCCAGCAGCTTGACAGGGGGCAGTAATGAAAAACTGTTTTTT.

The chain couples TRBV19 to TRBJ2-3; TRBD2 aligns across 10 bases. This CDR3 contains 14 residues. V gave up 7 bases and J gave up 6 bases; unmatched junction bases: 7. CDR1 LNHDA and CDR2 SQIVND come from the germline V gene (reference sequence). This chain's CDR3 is CASMERGGKDTQYF. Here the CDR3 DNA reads TGTGCCAGTATGGAGCGGGGGGGTAAGGATACGCAGTATTTT.

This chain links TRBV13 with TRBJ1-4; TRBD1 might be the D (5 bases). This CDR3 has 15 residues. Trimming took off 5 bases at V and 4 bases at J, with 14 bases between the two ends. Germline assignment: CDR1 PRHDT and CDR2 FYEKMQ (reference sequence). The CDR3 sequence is CASSPGGRLNEKLFF. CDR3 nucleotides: TGTGCCAGCAGCCCCGGGGGACGGCTTAATGAAAAACTGTTTTTT.

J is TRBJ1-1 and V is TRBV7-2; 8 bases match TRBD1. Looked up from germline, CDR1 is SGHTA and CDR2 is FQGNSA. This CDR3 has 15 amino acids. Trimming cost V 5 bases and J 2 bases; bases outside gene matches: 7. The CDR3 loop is CASSPGQGSNTEAFF. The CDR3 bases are TGTGCCAGCAGCCCTGGACAGGGTTCAAACACTGAAGCTTTCTTT.

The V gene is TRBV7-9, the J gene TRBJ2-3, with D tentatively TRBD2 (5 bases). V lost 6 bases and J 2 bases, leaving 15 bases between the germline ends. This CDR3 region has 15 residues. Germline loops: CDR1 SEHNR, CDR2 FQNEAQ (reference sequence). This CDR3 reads CASRLLGAATDTQYF. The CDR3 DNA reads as TGTGCCAGCAGGCTCTTGGGAGCGGCCACAGATACGCAGTATTTT.

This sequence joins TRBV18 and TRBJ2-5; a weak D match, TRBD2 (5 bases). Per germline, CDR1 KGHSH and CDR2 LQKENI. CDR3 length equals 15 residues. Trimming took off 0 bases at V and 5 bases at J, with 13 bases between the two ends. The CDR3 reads CASSPPSFAGETQYF. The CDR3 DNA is TGTGCCAGCTCACCACCGTCCTTCGCGGGCGAGACCCAGTACTTC.

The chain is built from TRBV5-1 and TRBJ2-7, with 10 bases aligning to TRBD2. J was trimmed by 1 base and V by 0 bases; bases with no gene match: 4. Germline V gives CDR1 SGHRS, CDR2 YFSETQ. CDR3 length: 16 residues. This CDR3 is CASSLAASGSSYEQYF. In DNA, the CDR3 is TGCGCCAGCAGCTTGGCCGCTAGCGGGAGTTCCTACGAGCAGTACTTC.

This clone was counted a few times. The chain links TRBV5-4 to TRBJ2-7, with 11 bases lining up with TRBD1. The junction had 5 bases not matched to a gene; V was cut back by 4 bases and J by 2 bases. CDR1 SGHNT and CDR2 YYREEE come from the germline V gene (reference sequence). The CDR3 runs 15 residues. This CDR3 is CASSLPGQGAYEQYF. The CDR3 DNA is TGTGCCAGCAGCCTCCCGGGACAGGGGGCCTACGAGCAGTACTTC. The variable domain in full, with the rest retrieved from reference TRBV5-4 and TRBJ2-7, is ETGVTQSPTHLIKTRGQQVTLRCSSQSGHNTVSWYQQALGQGPQFIFQYYREEENGRGNFPPRFSGLQFPNYSSELNVNALELDDSALYLCASSLPGQGAYEQYFGPGTRLTVT.

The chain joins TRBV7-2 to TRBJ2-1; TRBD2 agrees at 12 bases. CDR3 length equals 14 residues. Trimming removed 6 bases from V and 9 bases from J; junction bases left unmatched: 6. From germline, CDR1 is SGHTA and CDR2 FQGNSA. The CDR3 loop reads CASRPSGGAGEQFF. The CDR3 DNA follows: TGTGCCAGCAGACCTAGCGGGGGGGCGGGTGAGCAGTTCTTC.

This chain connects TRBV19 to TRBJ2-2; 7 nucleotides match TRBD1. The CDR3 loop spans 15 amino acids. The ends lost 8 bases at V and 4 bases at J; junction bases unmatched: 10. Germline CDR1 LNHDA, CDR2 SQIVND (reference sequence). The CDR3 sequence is CASHKGARSTGELFF. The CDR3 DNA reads TGTGCCAGTCACAAGGGGGCTAGGAGCACCGGGGAGCTGTTTTTT. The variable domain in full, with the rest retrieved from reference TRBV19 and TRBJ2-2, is DGGITQSPKYLFRKEGQNVTLSCEQNLNHDAMYWYRQDPGQGLRLIYYSQIVNDFQKGDIAEGYSVSREKKESFPLTVTSAQKNPTAFYLCASHKGARSTGELFFGEGSRLTVL.

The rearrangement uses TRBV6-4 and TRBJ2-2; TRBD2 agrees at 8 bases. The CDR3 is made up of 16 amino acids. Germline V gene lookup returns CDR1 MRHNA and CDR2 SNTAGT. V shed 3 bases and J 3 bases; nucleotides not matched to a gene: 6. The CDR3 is CASSEVGGAYTGELFF. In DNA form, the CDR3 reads TGTGCCAGCAGTGAAGTCGGGGGGGCCTACACCGGGGAGCTGTTTTTT.